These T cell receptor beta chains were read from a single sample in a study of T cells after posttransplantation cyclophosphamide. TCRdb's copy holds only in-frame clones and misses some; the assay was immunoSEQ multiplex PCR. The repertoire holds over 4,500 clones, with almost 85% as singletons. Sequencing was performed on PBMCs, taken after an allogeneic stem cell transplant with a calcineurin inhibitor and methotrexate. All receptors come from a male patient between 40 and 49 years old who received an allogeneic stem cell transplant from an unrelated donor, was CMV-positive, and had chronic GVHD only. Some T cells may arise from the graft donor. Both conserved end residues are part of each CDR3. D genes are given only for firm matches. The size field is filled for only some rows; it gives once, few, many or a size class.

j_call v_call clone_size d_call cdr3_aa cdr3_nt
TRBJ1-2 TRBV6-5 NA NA CASSRTLGANYGYTF TGTGCCAGCAGCCGTACTCTAGGAGCTAACTATGGCTACACCTTC
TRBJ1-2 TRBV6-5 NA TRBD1 CASSTRTGKGYTF TGTGCCAGCAGTACTCGGACAGGGAAGGGCTACACCTTC
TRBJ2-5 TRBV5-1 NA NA CASSSTRRETQYF TGCGCCAGCAGCTCTACTAGGCGGGAGACCCAGTACTTC
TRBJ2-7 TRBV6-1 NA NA CASSDQNSEQYF TGTGCCAGCAGCGACCAAAACAGCGAGCAGTACTTC
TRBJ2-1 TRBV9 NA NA CASSGYLSSSSYNEQFF TGTGCCAGCAGCGGCTACCTTAGTTCGAGCTCCTACAATGAGCAGTTCTTC
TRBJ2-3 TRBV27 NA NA CASSLQVASTDTQYF TGTGCCAGCAGTTTGCAGGTCGCTAGCACAGATACGCAGTATTTT
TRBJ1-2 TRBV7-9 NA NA CASSLPGYGYTF TGTGCCAGCAGCCTCCCAGGATATGGCTACACCTTC
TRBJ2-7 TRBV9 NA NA CASSVEWSGGEQYF TGTGCCAGCAGCGTAGAATGGAGCGGAGGGGAGCAGTACTTC
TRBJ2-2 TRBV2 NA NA CASSEFPRVDTGELFF TGTGCCAGCAGTGAATTCCCTAGAGTTGACACCGGGGAGCTGTTTTTT
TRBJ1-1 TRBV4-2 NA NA CASSQAGRLNTEAFF TGTGCCAGCAGCCAGGCGGGACGGTTGAACACTGAAGCTTTCTTT
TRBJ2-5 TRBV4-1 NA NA CASGVAASPDQYF TGCGCCAGCGGAGTAGCGGCGTCCCCGGACCAGTACTTC
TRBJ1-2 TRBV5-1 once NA CASRRGGDYGYTF TGCGCCAGCAGGAGGGGGGGTGACTATGGCTACACCTTC
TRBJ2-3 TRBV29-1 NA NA CSVGDSTDTQYF TGCAGCGTCGGGGATAGCACAGATACGCAGTATTTT
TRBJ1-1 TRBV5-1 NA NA CASSLGQGLNTEAFF TGCGCCAGCAGCTTGGGCCAGGGGCTTAACACTGAAGCTTTCTTT
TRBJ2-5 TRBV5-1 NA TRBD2 CASSAGVAGGRETQYF TGCGCCAGCAGCGCGGGGGTGGCGGGTGGGCGGGAGACCCAGTACTTC
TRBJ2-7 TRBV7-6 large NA CASSAGPNYEQYF TGTGCCAGCAGCGCGGGACCTAACTACGAGCAGTACTTC
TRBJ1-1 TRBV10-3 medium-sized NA CAISDALGRNTEAFF TGTGCCATCAGTGATGCGTTGGGGAGGAACACTGAAGCTTTCTTT
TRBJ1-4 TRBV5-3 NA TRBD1 CARSEDRESTNEKLFF TGTGCCAGAAGCGAGGACAGGGAATCAACTAATGAAAAACTGTTTTTT
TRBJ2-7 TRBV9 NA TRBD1 CASSVQGQGGLVNF TGTGCCAGCAGCGTCCAGGGACAGGGCGGACTAGTCAACTTC
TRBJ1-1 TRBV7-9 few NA CASSPPGFSNTEAFF TGTGCCAGCAGCCCTCCAGGGTTTTCGAACACTGAAGCTTTCTTT
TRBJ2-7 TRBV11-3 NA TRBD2 CASSPRRGGPDEQYF TGTGCCAGCAGCCCCCGTCGGGGGGGCCCAGACGAGCAGTACTTC
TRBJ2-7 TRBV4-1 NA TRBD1 CASSQDKILGTEGYEQYF TGCGCCAGCAGCCAGGATAAGATACTCGGGACAGAAGGGTACGAGCAGTACTTC
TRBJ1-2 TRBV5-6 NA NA CASSVTGFYTF TGTGCCAGCAGCGTGACTGGCTTCTACACCTTC
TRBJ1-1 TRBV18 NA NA CASSPPQPGNTEAFF TGTGCCAGCTCACCACCGCAGCCGGGGAACACTGAAGCTTTCTTT
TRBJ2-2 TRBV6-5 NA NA CASSYPRGELFF TGTGCCAGCAGTTACCCTCGCGGGGAGCTGTTTTTT
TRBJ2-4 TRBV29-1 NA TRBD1 CSVGRQGPKNIQYF TGCAGCGTTGGGAGACAGGGGCCCAAAAACATTCAGTACTTC
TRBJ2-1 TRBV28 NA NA CASRENNEQFF TGTGCCAGCAGGGAGAACAATGAGCAGTTCTTC
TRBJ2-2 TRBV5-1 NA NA CASSLDLVTGELFF TGCGCCAGCAGCTTGGATCTCGTCACCGGGGAGCTGTTTTTT
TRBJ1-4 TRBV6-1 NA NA CASSEQRSRAREKLFF TGTGCCAGCAGTGAACAACGTTCGAGGGCTAGGGAAAAACTGTTTTTT
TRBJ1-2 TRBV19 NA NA CASTLDSWYGYTF TGTGCCAGTACCCTCGACAGCTGGTATGGCTACACCTTC
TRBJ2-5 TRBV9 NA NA CASSVSSGEETQYF TGTGCCAGCAGCGTTTCCTCGGGGGAAGAGACCCAGTACTTC
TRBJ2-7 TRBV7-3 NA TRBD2 CASSQGLAISSYEQYF TGCGCCAGCAGCCAAGGACTAGCGATTAGCTCCTACGAGCAGTACTTC
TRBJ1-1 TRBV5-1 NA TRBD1 CASSFQGGGTEAFF TGCGCCAGCAGCTTCCAAGGGGGCGGCACTGAAGCTTTCTTT
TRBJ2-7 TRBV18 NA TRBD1 CASSPLATGDEQYF TGTGCCAGCTCACCACTTGCGACAGGGGACGAGCAGTACTTC
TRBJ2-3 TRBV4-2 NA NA CASSPMGGNTDTQYF TGTGCCAGCAGCCCGATGGGGGGAAACACAGATACGCAGTATTTT
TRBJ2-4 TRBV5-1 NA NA CASSLTSDIYKNIQYF TGCGCCAGCAGCCTAACTAGTGATATCTACAAAAACATTCAGTACTTC
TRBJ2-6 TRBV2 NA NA CASSQGGPSGANVLTF TGTGCCAGCAGTCAGGGCGGACCCTCTGGGGCCAACGTCCTGACTTTC